One and the same sample provided the 32 T cell receptor beta chains below, sequenced in a study of blood T cell repertoires in COVID-19. Clones were sequenced by immunoSEQ multiplex PCR, and TCRdb holds only the in-frame ones, with some missing. Of 100,000 to 150,000 clones in the sample, around nine tenths were seen once. Sequencing was performed on peripheral blood. Source of these receptors: a human donor in a cohort sampled during active COVID-19.

The rearrangement joins TRBV7-9 to TRBJ1-4; 12 positions agree with TRBD1. The ends lost 7 bases at V and 0 bases at J; junction bases unmatched: 12. Germline V gene sequence: CDR1 SEHNR, CDR2 FQNEAQ (reference sequence). The CDR3 covers 19 residues. The CDR3 here is CASTLLGGTGGSTNEKLFF. CDR3 DNA: TGTGCCAGCACCCTATTAGGCGGGACAGGGGGCTCAACTAATGAAAAACTGTTTTTT. Based on the CDR3 plus reference TRBV7-9 and TRBJ1-4, the full variable domain is DTGVSQNPRHKITKRGQNVTFRCDPISEHNRLYWYRQTLGQGPEFLTYFQNEAQLEKSRLLSDRFSAERPKGSFSTLEIQRTEQGDSAMYLCASTLLGGTGGSTNEKLFFGSGTQLSVL.

Worth noting for this clone: Other nucleotide sequences in the sample specify the same CDR3. This chain uses TRBV5-6 with TRBJ1-1; D is ambiguous. CDR3 size: 14 residues. CDR1 and CDR2 (germline): SGHDT, YYEEEE. The V and J ends lost 0 bases and 1 base respectively, with 7 bases between them. The CDR3 is CASSLGPENTEAFF. The CDR3, as DNA: TGTGCCAGCAGCTTGGGTCCAGAGAACACTGAAGCTTTCTTT.

J is TRBJ2-7 and V is TRBV3-1 (or the pseudogene TRBV3-2), with 14 nucleotides matching TRBD2. Losses at the gene ends were 0 bases for V and 6 bases for J; bases not matched to a gene: 7. CDR3 size: 17 residues. Germline V gene sequence: CDR1 LGHDT, CDR2 YNNKEL (reference sequence). This chain's CDR3 is CASSQDGTSGSRGEQYF. The CDR3 bases are TGTGCCAGCAGCCAAGACGGGACTAGCGGGAGCCGAGGCGAGCAGTACTTC.

The chain employs TRBV30 and TRBJ1-6, with 9 nucleotides matching TRBD1. Per germline, CDR1 GTSNPN and CDR2 SVGIG (reference sequence). The CDR3 is made up of 13 amino acids. V gave up 3 bases and J gave up 10 bases; unmatched junction bases: 4. The CDR3 nucleotides read TGTGCCTGGAGGGGACAGGGACGGTCACCCCTCCACTTT. Residues: CAWRGQGRSPLHF.

The V and J genes are TRBV7-2 and TRBJ1-6; 7 bases are a match to TRBD1. Germline trimming cut 0 bases from V and 5 bases from J; bases unmatched to any gene: 10. Per germline, CDR1 SGHTA and CDR2 FQGNSA. CDR3 length: 18 amino acids. This CDR3 is CASSLAYYGTENNSPLHF. The CDR3 DNA sequence: TGTGCCAGCAGCTTAGCGTATTATGGGACAGAGAATAATTCACCCCTCCACTTT.

This chain links TRBV6-5 with TRBJ1-2, with 9 bases matching TRBD1. CDR3 length: 15 amino acids. Germline V gene lookup returns CDR1 MNHEY and CDR2 SVGAGI. V was pared by 10 bases and J by 0 bases, with 9 bases of the junction left unmatched. In DNA form, the CDR3 reads TGTGCCACCCGGGACAGGGTGGGAGCTAACTATGGCTACACCTTC. This sequence encodes CATRDRVGANYGYTF.

In this sample, this clone turned up a few times. The V and J genes are TRBV5-1 and TRBJ2-7; D gene unclear. The CDR3 spans 16 residues. Per germline, CDR1 SGHRS and CDR2 YFSETQ. V was shortened by 0 bases and J by 2 bases, with 15 bases between the two germline ends. The CDR3 region is CASSLVTGDKTYEQYF. CDR3 bases: TGCGCCAGCAGCTTGGTGACGGGTGATAAGACCTACGAGCAGTACTTC.

This sequence joins TRBV7-9 and TRBJ1-2; D ambiguous. Trimming pared 4 bases from V and 0 bases from J, leaving 12 bases between. The V gene's germline CDR1 is SEHNR and CDR2 FQNEAQ (reference sequence). The CDR3 sequence is 15 residues long. CDR3: CASSSIGIANYGYTF. In nucleotides, the CDR3 is TGTGCCAGCAGCTCTATCGGGATAGCTAACTATGGCTACACCTTC.

J is TRBJ2-7 and V is TRBV6-6, with 9 bases matching TRBD1. This CDR3 spans 15 amino acids. The junction had 8 bases not matched to a gene; V was cut back by 6 bases and J by 2 bases. The germline gives CDR1 MNHNY, CDR2 SVGAGI (reference sequence). CDR3 residues: CASSRPTGGTYEQYF. The CDR3 nucleotides are TGTGCCAGCAGCCGACCGACAGGGGGGACCTACGAGCAGTACTTC.

The V gene is TRBV6-2 or TRBV6-3, the J gene TRBJ2-7; perhaps TRBD2 as D (5 bases). The germline V gene encodes CDR1 MNHEY and CDR2 SVGEGT. Trimming stripped 5 bases from V and 5 bases from J, with 22 bases between. The CDR3 runs to 16 residues. The chain's CDR3 is CASSLHVGSGRDEQYF. Written as DNA, the CDR3 is TGTGCCAGCAGTCTCCACGTAGGGAGCGGTAGGGACGAGCAGTACTTC.

The chain has TRBV11-2 and TRBJ1-6, with D possibly being TRBD1 (6 bases). Trimming left V 5 bases short and J 9 bases short, with 17 bases between. Looked up from germline, CDR1 is SGHAT and CDR2 is FQNNGV. The CDR3 has 15 residues. CDR3 loop: CASSPTGTGGSPLHF. Written as DNA, the CDR3 is TGTGCCAGCAGCCCAACAGGGACGGGGGGTTCACCCCTCCACTTT.

This clone was picked up one time. The rearrangement uses TRBV7-6 and TRBJ1-1, with TRBD1 matching 10 bases. J gave up 11 bases and V 1 base, and 4 bases lay outside the gene matches. Germline CDR1 SGHVS, CDR2 FNYEAQ. This CDR3 is built from 13 residues. CDR3 sequence: CASSLGQGAMAFF. In DNA, the CDR3 is TGTGCCAGCAGCTTAGGACAGGGGGCAATGGCTTTCTTT.

The J gene is TRBJ2-3, the V gene TRBV28; TRBD2 might be the D (5 bases). The V gene lost 5 bases and the J gene lost 5 bases, with 17 bases spanning the gap. The germline V gene has CDR1 MDHEN and CDR2 SYDVKM. The CDR3 sequence is 15 residues long. The CDR3 nucleotides are TGTGCCAGCAGTCCTACTAGTCTCCGGGGAGATACGCAGTATTTT. This codes for CASSPTSLRGDTQYF.

The chain is built from TRBV19 and TRBJ2-2; perhaps TRBD2 as D (5 bases). The CDR3 has 13 residues. V was cut by 2 bases and J by 6 bases, with 7 bases left in between. Germline CDR1 reads LNHDA; CDR2 reads SQIVND (reference sequence). The CDR3 reads CASSISGPGELFF. CDR3 DNA: TGTGCCAGTAGTATAAGCGGTCCCGGGGAGCTGTTTTTT.

The chain's CDR3 is CASSLGQAAGYTF. CDR3 bases: TGTGCCAGCAGCTTGGGACAGGCTGCTGGCTACACCTTC. The rearrangement joins TRBV5-6 to TRBJ1-2; D perhaps matches TRBD1 (6 bases). V lost 0 bases and J lost 7, with 10 bases in between. Germline CDR1 SGHDT, CDR2 YYEEEE. This CDR3 is 13 amino acids long.

V and J are TRBV19 and TRBJ1-5; TRBD1 matches 10 bases. Germline V gene lookup returns CDR1 LNHDA and CDR2 SQIVND (reference sequence). CDR3 length: 15 amino acids. With V trimmed by 6 bases and J by 5 bases, 7 bases remained unmatched. The DNA for the CDR3 is TGTGCCAGTAGCCGACAGGGGGCTGATGATCAGCCCCAGCATTTT. Translation: CASSRQGADDQPQHF.

The chain has TRBV7-8 and TRBJ2-7; perhaps TRBD1 as D (5 bases). The V and J ends lost 5 bases and 3 bases respectively, with 11 bases between them. The CDR3 sequence is 13 residues long. Per germline, CDR1 SGHVS and CDR2 FQNEAQ. The CDR3 reads CASSTRTSYEQYF. In nucleotides, the CDR3 is TGTGCCAGCAGCACCCGGACAAGCTACGAGCAGTACTTC.

The gene calls are TRBV7-9 and TRBJ1-4; D is unresolved. CDR3 length equals 15 residues. The V gene's germline CDR1 is SEHNR and CDR2 FQNEAQ (reference sequence). With 1 base removed from V and 8 bases from J, the gap between germline ends came to 14 bases. The CDR3 here is CASSLEGVGGEKLFF. The CDR3, as DNA: TGTGCCAGCAGCTTAGAGGGTGTCGGAGGGGAAAAACTGTTTTTT.

This chain joins TRBV6-1 and TRBJ2-5; 8 nucleotides match TRBD2. V trimming: 5 bases; J trimming: 1 base; junction bases outside the gene matches: 3. CDR3 length: 14 amino acids. Germline CDR1 reads MNHNS; CDR2 reads SASEGT. CDR3 amino acids: CASSLGGAQETQYF. CDR3 nucleotide sequence: TGTGCCAGCAGTCTCGGGGGGGCCCAAGAGACCCAGTACTTC.

This rearrangement joins TRBV5-1 to TRBJ2-5; 8 bases are a match to TRBD2. V lost 3 bases to trimming and J lost 2 bases; unmatched junction nucleotides: 9. The CDR3 has 16 amino acids. Germline V gene data show CDR1 as SGHRS and CDR2 as YFSETQ. This CDR3 is CASSSPRGGVQETQYF. CDR3 DNA sequence: TGCGCCAGCAGCTCGCCCCGGGGGGGGGTACAAGAGACCCAGTACTTC.

V gene TRBV3-1 (or the pseudogene TRBV3-2) combines with J gene TRBJ2-7; possibly TRBD1 for D (6 bases). The CDR3 spans 14 residues. Germline lookup yields CDR1 LGHDT and CDR2 YNNKEL (reference sequence). V was trimmed by 4 bases and J by 5 bases, leaving 15 bases between them. The CDR3 DNA reads TGTGCCAGCAGCCGTCAACAGGGTTTTGACGAGCAGTACTTC. Its protein product is CASSRQQGFDEQYF.

The chain employs TRBV2 and TRBJ2-5; no clear D. Trimming took off 1 base at V and 1 base at J, with 4 bases between the two ends. CDR1 SNHLY and CDR2 FYNNEI come from the germline V gene. This CDR3 comprises 13 residues. CDR3 protein: CASSEVAQETQYF. Here the CDR3 DNA reads TGTGCCAGCAGTGAAGTGGCCCAAGAGACCCAGTACTTC.

The chain has TRBV6-5 and TRBJ2-7, with 8 bases lining up with TRBD1. CDR1 and CDR2 from the germline V gene are MNHEY and SVGAGI. This CDR3 has 12 residues. The V gene end was trimmed by 8 bases and the J gene end by 2 bases; junction bases not matched to a gene: 2. In DNA form, the CDR3 reads TGTGCCAGCCGGACAGGGCCCTACGAGCAGTACTTC. It codes for CASRTGPYEQYF.

The CDR3 coding sequence is TGTGCCAGCAGGCAGGGGGCAGAGACCGGGGAGCTGTTTTTT. This translates into CASRQGAETGELFF. The gene calls are TRBV7-2 and TRBJ2-2; 8 positions match TRBD1. This CDR3 contains 14 residues. CDR1 SGHTA and CDR2 FQGNSA come from the germline V gene. V was clipped by 6 bases and J by 5 bases; unmatched bases: 5.

The rearrangement joins TRBV7-6 to TRBJ2-5; 8 bases are shared with TRBD2. Losses at the gene ends were 2 bases for V and 1 base for J; bases not matched to a gene: 3. Per the germline V gene, CDR1 is SGHVS and CDR2 is FNYEAQ. The CDR3 is 15 amino acids. The chain's CDR3 is CASSLFSGAQETQYF. The CDR3 region has the DNA TGTGCCAGCAGCTTATTTAGCGGGGCCCAAGAGACCCAGTACTTC.

This sequence joins TRBV12-3 or TRBV12-4 and TRBJ2-7; a possible D gene is TRBD2 (5 bases). This CDR3 spans 12 amino acids. Between the trimmed V and J ends, which lost 6 bases and 7 bases, there was a span of 13 bases. CDR3 protein: CASSQDSREQYF. For the CDR3, the DNA is TGTGCCAGCAGCCAGGACTCGAGGGAGCAGTACTTC.

J is TRBJ1-2 and V is TRBV10-3; the D gene is possibly TRBD1 (5 bases). The CDR3 consists of 13 residues. The V end was cut by 3 bases, the J end by 6 bases, with 11 bases between. The germline CDR1 and CDR2 sequences are ENHRY and SYGVKD. CDR3 in amino acids: CAISDPGFHGYTF. The CDR3 bases are TGTGCCATCAGTGATCCAGGGTTCCATGGCTACACCTTC.

This clone has just one count. This chain uses TRBV28 with TRBJ2-6, with D possibly TRBD1 on 5 matching bases. From germline, CDR1 is MDHEN and CDR2 SYDVKM. The V end was cut by 2 bases, the J end by 0 bases, with 17 bases between. The CDR3 has 19 residues. The CDR3 bases are TGTGCCAGCAGTTTACCCCCCCAGGGATTTTTCTCTGGGGCCAACGTCCTGACTTTC. Translation gives CASSLPPQGFFSGANVLTF.

This chain joins TRBV13 and TRBJ2-1, with 13 bases lining up with TRBD2. The J segment lost 2 bases and the V segment lost 4 bases, leaving 2 bases of the junction unmatched. The CDR3 contains 16 residues. In germline, CDR1 is PRHDT, CDR2 FYEKMQ (reference sequence). The CDR3 nucleotides read TGTGCCAGCAGCTCCGGACTAGCGGGGGCCTACAATGAGCAGTTCTTC. It specifies CASSSGLAGAYNEQFF.

The genes are TRBV6-5 and TRBJ1-1; 9 bases align to TRBD1. J was trimmed by 5 bases and V by 6 bases; bases with no gene match: 10. The CDR3 sequence is 15 residues long. Germline V CDR1 and CDR2: MNHEY, SVGAGI. This chain's CDR3 is CASRPYRGPGTEAFF. The CDR3 nucleotides read TGTGCCAGCAGACCTTACAGGGGGCCGGGGACTGAAGCTTTCTTT.

This chain links TRBV3-1 (or the pseudogene TRBV3-2) with TRBJ2-7; TRBD2 agrees at 12 bases. Germline assignment: CDR1 LGHDT and CDR2 YNNKEL (reference sequence). Trimming at V came to 0 bases and at J to 6 bases, leaving 15 bases not matched to a gene. The CDR3 has 19 residues. For the CDR3, the DNA is TGTGCCAGCAGCCAAGATCGGGGGGCTAGCGGGAGGGCCGTGAGCGAGCAGTACTTC. Protein: CASSQDRGASGRAVSEQYF.

The V gene is TRBV11-2, the J gene TRBJ2-7; TRBD1 agrees at 9 bases. This CDR3 spans 15 amino acids. Losses at the gene ends were 5 bases for V and 1 base for J; bases not matched to a gene: 6. Per the germline V gene, CDR1 is SGHAT and CDR2 is FQNNGV. The CDR3: CASSPGQGRSYEQYF. CDR3 in DNA: TGTGCCAGCAGCCCCGGACAGGGGAGGTCCTACGAGCAGTACTTC.